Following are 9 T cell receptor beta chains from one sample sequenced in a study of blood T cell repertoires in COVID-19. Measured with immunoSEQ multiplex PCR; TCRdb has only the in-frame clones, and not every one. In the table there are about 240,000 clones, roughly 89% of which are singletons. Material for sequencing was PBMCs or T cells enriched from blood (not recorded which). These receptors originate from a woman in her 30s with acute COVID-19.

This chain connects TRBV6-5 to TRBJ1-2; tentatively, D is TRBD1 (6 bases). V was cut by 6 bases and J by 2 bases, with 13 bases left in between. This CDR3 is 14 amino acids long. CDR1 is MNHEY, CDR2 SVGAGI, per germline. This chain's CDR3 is CASSRGQLNYGYTF. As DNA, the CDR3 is TGTGCCAGCAGCCGCGGACAGTTAAACTATGGCTACACCTTC.

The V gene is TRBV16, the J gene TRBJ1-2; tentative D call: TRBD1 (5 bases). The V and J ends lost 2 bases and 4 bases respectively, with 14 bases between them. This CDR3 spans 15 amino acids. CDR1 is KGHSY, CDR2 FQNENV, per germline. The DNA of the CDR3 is TGTGCCAGCAGCCAAACGGGAGGGGTTACCTATGGCTACACCTTC. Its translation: CASSQTGGVTYGYTF.

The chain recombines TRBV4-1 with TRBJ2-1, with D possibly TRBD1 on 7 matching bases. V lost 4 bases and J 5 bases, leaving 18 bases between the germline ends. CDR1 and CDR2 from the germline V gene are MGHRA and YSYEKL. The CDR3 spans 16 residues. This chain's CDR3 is CASSLQTGRFDNEQFF. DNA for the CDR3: TGCGCCAGCAGCCTCCAGACAGGGAGGTTCGACAATGAGCAGTTCTTC.

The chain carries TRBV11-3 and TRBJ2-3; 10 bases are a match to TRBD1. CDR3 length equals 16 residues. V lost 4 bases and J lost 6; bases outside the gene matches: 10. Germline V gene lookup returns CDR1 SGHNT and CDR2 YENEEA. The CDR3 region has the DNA TGTGCCAGCAGCTCCAGACAGGGGGCAGATGGCGATACGCAGTATTTT. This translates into CASSSRQGADGDTQYF.

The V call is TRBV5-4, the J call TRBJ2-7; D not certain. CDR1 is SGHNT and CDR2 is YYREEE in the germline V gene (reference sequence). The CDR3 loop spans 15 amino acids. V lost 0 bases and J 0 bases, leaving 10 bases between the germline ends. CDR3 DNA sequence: TGTGCCAGCAGCTTGGGAGCTAGGAGCTCCTACGAGCAGTACTTC. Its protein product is CASSLGARSSYEQYF.

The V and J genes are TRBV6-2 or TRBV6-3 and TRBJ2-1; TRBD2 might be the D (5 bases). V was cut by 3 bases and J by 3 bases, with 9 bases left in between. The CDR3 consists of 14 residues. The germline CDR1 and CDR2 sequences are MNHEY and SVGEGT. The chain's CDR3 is CASSYERDYNEQFF. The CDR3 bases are TGTGCCAGCAGTTATGAGAGGGACTACAATGAGCAGTTCTTC.

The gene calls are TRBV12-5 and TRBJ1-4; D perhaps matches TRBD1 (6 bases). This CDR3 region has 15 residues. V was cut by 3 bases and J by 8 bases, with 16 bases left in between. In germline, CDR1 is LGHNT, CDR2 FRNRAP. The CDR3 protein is CASGFHRVELEKLFF. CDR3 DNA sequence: TGTGCTAGTGGTTTCCACAGGGTGGAACTAGAAAAACTGTTTTTT.

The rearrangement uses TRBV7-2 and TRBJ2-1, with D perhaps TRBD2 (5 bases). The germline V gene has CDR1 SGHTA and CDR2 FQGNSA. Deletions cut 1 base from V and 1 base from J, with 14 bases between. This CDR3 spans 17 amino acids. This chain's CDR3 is CASSLEGAAGSYNEQFF. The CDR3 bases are TGTGCCAGCAGCTTAGAGGGAGCGGCAGGTTCCTACAATGAGCAGTTCTTC.

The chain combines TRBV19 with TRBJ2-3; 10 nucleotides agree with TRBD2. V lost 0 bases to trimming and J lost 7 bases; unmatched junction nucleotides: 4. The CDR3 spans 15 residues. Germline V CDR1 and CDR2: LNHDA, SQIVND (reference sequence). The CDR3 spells CASSIEAGGPYTQYF. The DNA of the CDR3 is TGTGCCAGTAGTATAGAAGCGGGGGGGCCGTATACGCAGTATTTT.